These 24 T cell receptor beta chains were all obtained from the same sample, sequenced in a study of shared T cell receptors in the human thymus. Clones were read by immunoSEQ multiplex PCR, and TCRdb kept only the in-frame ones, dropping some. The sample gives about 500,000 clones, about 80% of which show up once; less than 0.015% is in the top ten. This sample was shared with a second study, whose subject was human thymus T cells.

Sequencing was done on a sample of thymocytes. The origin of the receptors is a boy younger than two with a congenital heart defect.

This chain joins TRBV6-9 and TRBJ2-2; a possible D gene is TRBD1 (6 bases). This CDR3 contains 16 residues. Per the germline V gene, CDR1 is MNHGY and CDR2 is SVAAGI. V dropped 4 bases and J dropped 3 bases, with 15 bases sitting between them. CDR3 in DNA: TGTGCCAGCAGTTGCTTCACAGGGCCGGACACCGGGGAGCTGTTTTTT. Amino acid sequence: CASSCFTGPDTGELFF.

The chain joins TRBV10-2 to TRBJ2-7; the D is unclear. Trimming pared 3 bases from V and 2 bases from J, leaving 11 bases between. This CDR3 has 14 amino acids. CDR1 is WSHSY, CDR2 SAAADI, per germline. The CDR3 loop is CASSDPATPYEQYF. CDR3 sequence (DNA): TGCGCCAGCAGTGACCCAGCGACCCCCTACGAGCAGTACTTC.

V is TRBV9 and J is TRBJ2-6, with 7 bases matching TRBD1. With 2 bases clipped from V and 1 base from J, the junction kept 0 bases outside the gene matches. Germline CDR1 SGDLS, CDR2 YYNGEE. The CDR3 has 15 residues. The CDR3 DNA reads TGTGCCAGCAGCGTCAGGGGGTCTGGGGCCAACGTCCTGACTTTC. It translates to CASSVRGSGANVLTF.

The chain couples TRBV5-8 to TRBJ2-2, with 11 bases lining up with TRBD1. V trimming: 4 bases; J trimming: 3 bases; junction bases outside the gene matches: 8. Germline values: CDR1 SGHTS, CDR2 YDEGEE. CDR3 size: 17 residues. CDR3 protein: CASSTRRTGGDTGELFF. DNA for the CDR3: TGTGCCAGCAGCACTCGGCGGACAGGGGGCGACACCGGGGAGCTGTTTTTT.

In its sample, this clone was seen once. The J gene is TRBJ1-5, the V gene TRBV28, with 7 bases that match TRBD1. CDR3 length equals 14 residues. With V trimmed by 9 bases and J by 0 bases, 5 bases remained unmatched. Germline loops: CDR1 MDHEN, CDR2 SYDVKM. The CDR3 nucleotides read TGTGCCAGTAGCAGGGGGTATAGCAATCAGCCCCAGCATTTT. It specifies CASSRGYSNQPQHF.

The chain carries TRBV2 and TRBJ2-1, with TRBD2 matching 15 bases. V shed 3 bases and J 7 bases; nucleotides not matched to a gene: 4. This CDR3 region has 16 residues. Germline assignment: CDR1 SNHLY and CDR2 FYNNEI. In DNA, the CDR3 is TGTGCCAGCAGTGATCGGACTAGCGGGAGGGGGAATGAGCAGTTCTTC. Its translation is CASSDRTSGRGNEQFF.

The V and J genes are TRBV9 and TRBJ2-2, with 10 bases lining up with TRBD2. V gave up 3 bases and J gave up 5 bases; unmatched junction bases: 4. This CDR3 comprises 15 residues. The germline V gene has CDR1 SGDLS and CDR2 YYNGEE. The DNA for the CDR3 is TGTGCCAGCAGCGAAGGACTAGCGGAAACCGGGGAGCTGTTTTTT. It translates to CASSEGLAETGELFF.

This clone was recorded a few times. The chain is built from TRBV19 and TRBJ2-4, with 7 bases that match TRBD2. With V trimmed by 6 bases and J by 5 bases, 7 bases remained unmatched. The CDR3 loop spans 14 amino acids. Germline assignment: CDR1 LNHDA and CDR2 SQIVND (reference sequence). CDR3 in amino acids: CASSLRREENIQYF. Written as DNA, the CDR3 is TGTGCCAGTAGCTTACGCCGGGAGGAAAACATTCAGTACTTC.

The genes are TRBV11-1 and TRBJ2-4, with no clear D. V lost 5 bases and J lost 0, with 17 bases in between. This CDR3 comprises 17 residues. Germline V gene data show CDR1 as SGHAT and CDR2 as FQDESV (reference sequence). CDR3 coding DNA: TGTGCCAGCAGCCATTCCCCCCACAGTTTAGCCAAAAACATTCAGTACTTC. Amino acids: CASSHSPHSLAKNIQYF.

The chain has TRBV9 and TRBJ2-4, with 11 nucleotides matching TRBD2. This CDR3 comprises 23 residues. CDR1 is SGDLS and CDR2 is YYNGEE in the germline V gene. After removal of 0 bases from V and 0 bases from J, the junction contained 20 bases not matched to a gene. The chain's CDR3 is CASSVGLGLAGLQSLGAKNIQYF. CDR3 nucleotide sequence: TGTGCCAGCAGCGTAGGTCTCGGACTAGCGGGTCTCCAAAGTCTCGGAGCCAAAAACATTCAGTACTTC.

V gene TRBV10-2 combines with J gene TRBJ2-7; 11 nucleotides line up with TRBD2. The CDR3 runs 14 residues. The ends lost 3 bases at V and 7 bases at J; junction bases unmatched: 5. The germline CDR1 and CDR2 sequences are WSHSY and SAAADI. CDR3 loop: CASSDTSGRPEQYF. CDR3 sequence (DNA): TGCGCCAGCAGTGACACTAGCGGGAGACCTGAGCAGTACTTC.

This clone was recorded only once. The CDR3 protein is CASSGGGRDTGELFF. As DNA, the CDR3 is TGTGCCAGCAGTGGTGGGGGGAGGGACACCGGGGAGCTGTTTTTT. This chain uses TRBV2 with TRBJ2-2; 7 positions agree with TRBD2. The CDR3 contains 15 residues. The V gene's germline CDR1 is SNHLY and CDR2 FYNNEI. With 4 bases clipped from V and 3 bases from J, the junction kept 5 bases outside the gene matches.

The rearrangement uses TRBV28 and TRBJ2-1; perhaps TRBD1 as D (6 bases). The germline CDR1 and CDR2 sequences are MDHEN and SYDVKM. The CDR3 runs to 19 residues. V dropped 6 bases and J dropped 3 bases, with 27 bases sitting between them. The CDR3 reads CASRRFIHGQLLFYNEQFF. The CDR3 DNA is TGTGCCAGCAGACGTTTCATTCACGGACAGCTCCTATTCTACAATGAGCAGTTCTTC.

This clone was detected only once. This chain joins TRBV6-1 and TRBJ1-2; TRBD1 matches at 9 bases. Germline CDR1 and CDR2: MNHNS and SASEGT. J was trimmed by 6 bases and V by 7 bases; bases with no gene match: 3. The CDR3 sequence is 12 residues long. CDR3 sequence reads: CASTGTGNGYTF. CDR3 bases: TGTGCCAGCACCGGGACAGGGAATGGCTACACCTTC.

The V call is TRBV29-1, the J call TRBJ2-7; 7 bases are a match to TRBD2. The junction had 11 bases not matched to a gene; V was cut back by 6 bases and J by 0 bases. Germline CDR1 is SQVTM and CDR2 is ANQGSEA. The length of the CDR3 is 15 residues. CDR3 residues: CSVRSGRASSYEQYF. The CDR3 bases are TGCAGCGTACGTTCAGGGAGGGCCAGCTCCTACGAGCAGTACTTC.

As DNA, the CDR3 is TGCAGCGTTTTTCGGGATTCGAAGACAAGGAACACTGAAGCTTTCTTT. This sequence encodes CSVFRDSKTRNTEAFF. V gene TRBV29-1 combines with J gene TRBJ1-1; D gene ambiguous. Trimming removed 5 bases at V and 1 base at J, with 20 bases between. Germline CDR1 is SQVTM and CDR2 is ANQGSEA. The CDR3 sequence is 16 residues long. The complete variable domain, with remaining parts taken from reference TRBV29-1 and TRBJ1-1, reads SAVISQKPSRDICQRGTSLTIQCQVDSQVTMMFWYRQQPGQSLTLIATANQGSEATYESGFVIDKFPISRPNLTFSTLTVSNMSPEDSSIYLCSVFRDSKTRNTEAFFGQGTRLTVV.

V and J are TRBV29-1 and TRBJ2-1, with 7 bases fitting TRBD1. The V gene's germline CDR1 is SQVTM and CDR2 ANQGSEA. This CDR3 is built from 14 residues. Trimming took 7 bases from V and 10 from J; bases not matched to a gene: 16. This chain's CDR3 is CSAPDRDPWQEQFF. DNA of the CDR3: TGCAGCGCGCCTGACAGGGACCCTTGGCAGGAGCAGTTCTTC.

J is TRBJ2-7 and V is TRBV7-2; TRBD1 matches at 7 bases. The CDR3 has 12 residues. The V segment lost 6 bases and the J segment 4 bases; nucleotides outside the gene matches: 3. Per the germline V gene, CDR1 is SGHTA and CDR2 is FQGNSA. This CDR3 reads CASSAQGYEQYF. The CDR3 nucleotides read TGTGCCAGCAGTGCACAGGGGTACGAGCAGTACTTC.

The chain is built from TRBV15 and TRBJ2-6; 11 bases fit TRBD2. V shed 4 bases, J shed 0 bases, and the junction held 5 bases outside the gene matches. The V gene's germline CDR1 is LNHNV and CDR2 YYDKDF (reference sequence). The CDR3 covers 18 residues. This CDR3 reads CATSTGLAGYSGANVLTF. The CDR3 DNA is TGTGCCACCAGCACCGGACTAGCGGGCTACTCTGGGGCCAACGTCCTGACTTTC. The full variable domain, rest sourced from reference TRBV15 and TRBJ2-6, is DAMVIQNPRYQVTQFGKPVTLSCSQTLNHNVMYWYQQKSSQAPKLLFHYYDKDFNNEADTPDNFQSRRPNTSFCFLDIRSPGLGDTAMYLCATSTGLAGYSGANVLTFGAGSRLTVL.

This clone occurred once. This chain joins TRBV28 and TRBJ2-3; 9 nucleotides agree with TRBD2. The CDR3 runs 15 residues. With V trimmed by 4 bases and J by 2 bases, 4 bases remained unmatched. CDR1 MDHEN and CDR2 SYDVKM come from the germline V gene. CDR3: CASSSAGGHTDTQYF. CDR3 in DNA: TGTGCCAGCAGTTCAGCGGGAGGCCACACAGATACGCAGTATTTT.

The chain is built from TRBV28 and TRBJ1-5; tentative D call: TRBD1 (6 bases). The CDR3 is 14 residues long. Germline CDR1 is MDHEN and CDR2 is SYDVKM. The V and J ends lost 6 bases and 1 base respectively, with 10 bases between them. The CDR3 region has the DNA TGTGCCAGCAGGCGGACAGCAAGCAATCAGCCCCAGCATTTT. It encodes CASRRTASNQPQHF.

The CDR3 protein is CASSEGGGPGNTIYF. The CDR3 DNA reads as TGTGCCAGCAGTGAAGGTGGGGGCCCTGGAAACACCATATATTTT. The chain couples TRBV2 to TRBJ1-3, with D perhaps TRBD1 (6 bases). This CDR3 spans 15 amino acids. The germline CDR1 and CDR2 sequences are SNHLY and FYNNEI. V was clipped by 1 base and J by 2 bases, with 9 bases between them.

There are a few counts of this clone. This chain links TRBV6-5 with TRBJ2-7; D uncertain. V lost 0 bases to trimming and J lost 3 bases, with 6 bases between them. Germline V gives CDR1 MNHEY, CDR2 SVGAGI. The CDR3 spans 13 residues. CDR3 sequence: CASSYSQVYEQYF. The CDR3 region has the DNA TGTGCCAGCAGTTACTCCCAGGTCTACGAGCAGTACTTC.

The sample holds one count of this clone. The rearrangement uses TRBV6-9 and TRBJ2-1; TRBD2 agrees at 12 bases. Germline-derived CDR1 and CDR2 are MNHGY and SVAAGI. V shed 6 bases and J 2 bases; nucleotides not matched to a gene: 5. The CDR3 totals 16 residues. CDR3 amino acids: CASRTPSGRAYNEQFF. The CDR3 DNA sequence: TGTGCCAGCAGAACCCCTAGCGGGAGGGCCTACAATGAGCAGTTCTTC.